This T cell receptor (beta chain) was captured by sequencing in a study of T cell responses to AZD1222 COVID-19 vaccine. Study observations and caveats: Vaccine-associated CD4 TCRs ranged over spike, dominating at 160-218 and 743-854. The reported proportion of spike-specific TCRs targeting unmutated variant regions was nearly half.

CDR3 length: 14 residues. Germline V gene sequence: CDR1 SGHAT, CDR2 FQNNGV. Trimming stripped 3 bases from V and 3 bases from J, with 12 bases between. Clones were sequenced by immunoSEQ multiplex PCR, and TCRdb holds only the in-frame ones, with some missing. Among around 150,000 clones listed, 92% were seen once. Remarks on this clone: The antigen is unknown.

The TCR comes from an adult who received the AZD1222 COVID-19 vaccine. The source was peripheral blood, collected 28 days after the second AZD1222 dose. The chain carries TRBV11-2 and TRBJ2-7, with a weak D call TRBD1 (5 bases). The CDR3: CASSFYEGVYEQYF. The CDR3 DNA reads TGTGCCAGCAGCTTTTACGAAGGGGTCTACGAGCAGTACTTC.